The rows below give T cell receptor beta chains drawn from one sample of a study of siplizumab effects on memory and regulatory T cells. This table comes from immunoSEQ multiplex PCR, and its TCRdb copy is limited to in-frame clones, with some not included. The sample has more than 95,000 clones, approximately 94% seen once. The specimen was CD4+ T cells sorted from blood. The receptors stem from a human donor in good health. Each CDR3 is given with its conserved first and last residue. D genes are given only for firm matches. Where a row states a size, it is once, few, many or the class of an expanded clone; other rows omit it.

D gene	clone size	J gene	V gene	CDR3 protein	CDR3 DNA
.	.	TRBJ1-5	TRBV6-1	CASSSGYGNQPQHF	TGTGCCAGCAGTTCAGGGTATGGCAATCAGCCCCAGCATTTT
TRBD2	.	TRBJ2-7	TRBV6-4	CASSDSKLAGGLPYEQYF	TGTGCCAGCAGTGACTCGAAACTAGCGGGGGGGCTGCCCTACGAGCAGTACTTC
.	.	TRBJ1-1	TRBV5-1	CASSSSTPSIAEAFF	TGCGCCAGCAGCTCTTCTACCCCCTCGATCGCTGAAGCTTTCTTT
.	.	TRBJ1-1	TRBV5-4	CASSLVGGMNTEAFF	TGTGCCAGCAGCTTGGTCGGGGGAATGAACACTGAAGCTTTCTTT
.	.	TRBJ2-7	TRBV19	CASSMSGGPAYEQYF	TGTGCCAGTAGTATGTCTGGCGGGCCAGCCTACGAGCAGTACTTC
.	.	TRBJ1-1	TRBV6-5	CASSPLGVNTEAFF	TGTGCCAGCAGTCCCCTGGGGGTGAACACTGAAGCTTTCTTT
.	.	TRBJ1-6	TRBV7-9	CASSSFLTGINSPLHF	TGTGCCAGCAGCTCATTCCTTACAGGAATCAATTCACCCCTCCACTTT
.	.	TRBJ1-1	TRBV23-1	CASSQTYEAFF	TGCGCCAGCAGTCAAACTTATGAAGCTTTCTTT
.	.	TRBJ1-2	TRBV7-9	CASSPTGKPYGYTF	TGTGCCAGCAGCCCAACAGGAAAGCCCTATGGCTACACCTTC
.	.	TRBJ1-2	TRBV28	CASSRSGGYTF	TGTGCCAGCAGCCGCTCGGGAGGCTACACCTTC
.	.	TRBJ1-2	TRBV28	CASSFRAKGKSDGYTF	TGTGCCAGCAGTTTCAGGGCCAAGGGGAAATCAGATGGCTACACCTTC
TRBD2	.	TRBJ2-4	TRBV27	CASRRETAKNIQYF	TGTGCCAGCAGGCGGGAGACGGCCAAAAACATTCAGTACTTC
.	.	TRBJ1-4	TRBV15	CATRGGNEKLFF	TGTGCCACCAGGGGCGGGAATGAAAAACTGTTTTTT
.	.	TRBJ1-3	TRBV9	CASSVEARGTGNTIYF	TGTGCCAGCAGCGTAGAGGCCAGGGGTACTGGAAACACCATATATTTT
.	.	TRBJ2-7	TRBV29-1	CSVEDRPGVGEQYF	TGCAGCGTTGAAGACCGGCCAGGGGTCGGGGAGCAGTACTTC
.	.	TRBJ2-7	TRBV5-1	CASSPGGRYEQYF	TGCGCCAGCAGCCCCGGGGGGCGCTACGAGCAGTACTTC
TRBD1	.	TRBJ2-3	TRBV11-2	CASSRLGQTTDTQYF	TGTGCCAGCAGTCGGCTGGGACAGACAACAGATACGCAGTATTTT
.	.	TRBJ2-2	TRBV7-8	CASSLLDTNTGELFF	TGTGCCAGCAGCTTACTGGACACGAACACCGGGGAGCTGTTTTTT
.	few	TRBJ1-1	TRBV30	CAWSQEGEAFF	TGTGCCTGGAGCCAGGAGGGTGAAGCTTTCTTT
TRBD1	few	TRBJ2-7	TRBV10-3	CAIGTGTGEQYF	TGTGCCATCGGGACAGGCACGGGAGAGCAGTACTTC
.	.	TRBJ2-7	TRBV6-1	CASSESTGKASYEQYF	TGTGCCAGCAGTGAATCAACAGGGAAAGCGTCCTACGAGCAGTACTTC
TRBD2	.	TRBJ2-3	TRBV13	CASSFEVAGWGDTQYF	TGTGCCAGCAGCTTCGAGGTAGCGGGGTGGGGAGATACGCAGTATTTT
.	once	TRBJ2-2	TRBV15	CATSRDPLRGGELFF	TGTGCCACCAGCAGAGATCCACTAAGAGGCGGGGAGCTGTTTTTT
TRBD2	.	TRBJ2-1	TRBV4-3	CASSQVAGSLGYNEQFF	TGCGCCAGCAGCCAAGTAGCGGGGTCCCTGGGGTACAATGAGCAGTTCTTC
.	.	TRBJ1-5	TRBV7-2	CASSLIGAVYSNQPQHF	TGTGCCAGCAGCTTAATCGGGGCAGTTTATAGCAATCAGCCCCAGCATTTT
.	few	TRBJ2-7	TRBV14	CASSQVGEQYF	TGTGCCAGCAGCCAAGTCGGCGAGCAGTACTTC
.	.	TRBJ1-2	TRBV5-1	CASSEGQRYGYTF	TGCGCCAGCAGTGAGGGACAAAGATATGGCTACACCTTC
.	.	TRBJ2-7	TRBV5-4	CASSLDGGGGDTSEQYF	TGTGCCAGCAGCTTGGATGGAGGCGGCGGGGATACATCCGAGCAGTACTTC
TRBD1	.	TRBJ1-6	TRBV6-7	CASPTGTGGIRSYNSPLHF	TGTGCCAGCCCCACTGGGACAGGGGGCATAAGGTCCTATAATTCACCCCTCCACTTT
.	.	TRBJ1-5	TRBV10-3	CATQGWDNQPQHF	TGTGCCACCCAGGGGTGGGACAATCAGCCCCAGCATTTT
.	.	TRBJ2-1	TRBV7-3	CASSLWGSEQFF	TGTGCCAGCAGCTTATGGGGGAGTGAGCAGTTCTTC
.	.	TRBJ2-2	TRBV9	CASSLTTNTGELFF	TGTGCCAGCAGCTTGACGACGAACACCGGGGAGCTGTTTTTT
TRBD1	.	TRBJ2-7	TRBV9	CASSEGQGSPYEQYF	TGTGCCAGCAGCGAAGGACAGGGGTCCCCCTACGAGCAGTACTTC
.	once	TRBJ2-3	TRBV5-1	CASSLVPGDYTDTQYF	TGCGCCAGCAGCTTGGTTCCGGGAGACTACACAGATACGCAGTATTTT
TRBD2	.	TRBJ2-3	TRBV19	CASSATSGSGDTQYF	TGTGCCAGTAGTGCGACTAGCGGGAGTGGGGATACGCAGTATTTT
.	.	TRBJ1-1	TRBV5-1	CASSLGQMNTEAFF	TGCGCCAGCAGCTTGGGCCAGATGAACACTGAAGCTTTCTTT
.	.	TRBJ1-5	TRBV5-6	CASSLGGADQPQHF	TGTGCCAGCAGCCTGGGGGGGGCCGACCAGCCCCAGCATTTT
.	.	TRBJ1-1	TRBV9	CASSVDPLGRVGTEAFF	TGTGCCAGCAGCGTAGACCCCTTGGGCAGGGTAGGCACTGAAGCTTTCTTT
.	.	TRBJ1-1	TRBV5-6	CASSYPGSGFDTEAFF	TGTGCCAGCAGCTACCCCGGGTCGGGCTTCGACACTGAAGCTTTCTTT
TRBD1	.	TRBJ1-2	TRBV7-2	CASSVRSGQGNYGYTF	TGTGCCAGCAGCGTACGGAGCGGACAGGGGAACTATGGCTACACCTTC
TRBD1	.	TRBJ2-7	TRBV28	CASSFIGQAYEQYF	TGTGCCAGCAGTTTTATTGGACAGGCCTACGAGCAGTACTTC
TRBD1	.	TRBJ2-7	TRBV5-1	CASSRRTGGQKEQYF	TGCGCCAGCAGCAGGCGGACAGGGGGCCAAAAAGAGCAGTACTTC
TRBD2	.	TRBJ2-7	TRBV30	CAWRWGGYEQYF	TGTGCCTGGAGGTGGGGGGGCTACGAGCAGTACTTC
.	once	TRBJ2-7	TRBV15	CATSMGRAYEQYF	TGTGCCACCAGCATGGGCAGGGCCTACGAGCAGTACTTC
.	.	TRBJ1-1	TRBV5-4	CASSFGGSGDTEAFF	TGTGCCAGCAGCTTCGGTGGTTCAGGGGACACTGAAGCTTTCTTT
TRBD2	.	TRBJ2-2	TRBV7-7	CASSLRGGPGELFF	TGTGCTAGCAGCCTCCGGGGGGGCCCCGGGGAGCTGTTTTTT
TRBD1	.	TRBJ1-2	TRBV6-5	CASSYSEAGGYGYTF	TGTGCCAGCAGTTACTCGGAGGCAGGGGGCTATGGCTACACCTTC
.	.	TRBJ2-5	TRBV9	CASSASWTAETQYF	TGTGCCAGCAGCGCCTCATGGACAGCAGAGACCCAGTACTTC
.	.	TRBJ2-7	TRBV2	CASSAYNEQYF	TGTGCCAGCAGCGCTTATAACGAGCAGTACTTC
TRBD1	.	TRBJ2-1	TRBV5-5	CASSLGQGVYNEQFF	TGTGCCAGCAGCTTGGGACAGGGGGTCTACAATGAGCAGTTCTTC
.	.	TRBJ1-2	TRBV5-1	CASKTGTSDGYTF	TGCGCCAGCAAAACCGGGACCTCGGATGGCTACACCTTC
.	.	TRBJ2-7	TRBV13	CASRARGYEQYF	TGTGCCAGCAGAGCGAGGGGTTACGAGCAGTACTTC
.	.	TRBJ1-1	TRBV5-4	CASSFPGKNTEAFF	TGTGCCAGCAGCTTCCCGGGTAAGAACACTGAAGCTTTCTTT
TRBD2	.	TRBJ2-3	TRBV7-2	CASSLGLAGVGDTQYF	TGTGCCAGCAGCTTAGGTCTAGCGGGAGTGGGAGATACGCAGTATTTT
TRBD2	.	TRBJ2-1	TRBV7-6	CASSLRLAGVVNEQFF	TGTGCCAGCAGCCTCCGACTAGCGGGGGTGGTGAATGAGCAGTTCTTC